Shown below are 10 T cell receptor beta chains from a single sample sequenced in a study of metastatic and nonmetastatic thyroid tumors. Thyroid surgery took place with no prior treatment in any patient. TCRdb re-called the PCR reads with MiXCR. The data show around 34,000 clones, with 25% to 30% seen just once and almost 8% held by the top ten. Sequencing was performed on blood. These receptors came from a female donor with papillary thyroid cancer or a benign thyroid nodule (not recorded which). Some clones in this sample may be carry-over from other donors' samples.

This clone was picked up one time. Mismatch with germline at one junction end may stem from a read error. The chain combines TRBV12-3 or TRBV12-4 with TRBJ1-6, with unresolved D. CDR3 length equals 14 residues. CDR3 coding DNA: TGTACCAGCAGTTTCATGGGCGGTAATTCACCCCTCAACTTT. This translates into CTSSFMGGNSPLNF.

This clone was counted at least ten times. Within the sample, other DNA sequences also encode this same CDR3. CDR3 DNA sequence: TGTGCCAGCAGCCCAGACTTTTCTGGGGCCAACGTCCTGACTTTC. Translation gives CASSPDFSGANVLTF. This chain joins TRBV3-1 and TRBJ2-6; no definite D call. V shed 4 bases and J shed 1 base, with 8 bases lying between them. CDR3 length equals 15 residues. Germline values: CDR1 LGHDT, CDR2 YNNKEL (reference sequence).

This clone was detected ten times or more. The chain links TRBV27 to TRBJ2-3; no reliable D call. Trimming took 1 base from V and 2 from J, leaving 10 bases between them. The CDR3 is made up of 15 amino acids. The germline V gene has CDR1 MNHEY and CDR2 SMNVEV (reference sequence). For the CDR3, the DNA is TGTGCCAGCAGTTTATTCGTGGCAGACACAGATACGCAGTATTTT. It is translated as CASSLFVADTDTQYF.

This clone was seen at least ten times. The genes are TRBV4-2 and TRBJ2-3, with TRBD2 matching 10 bases. The CDR3 covers 19 residues. CDR1 and CDR2 (germline): LGHNA, YNFKEQ. V dropped 0 bases and J dropped 1; count of bases not matched to a gene: 10. The CDR3 spells CASSQDETTSGDRTDTQYF. The CDR3 nucleotides read TGTGCCAGCAGCCAAGATGAGACTACTAGCGGGGATCGCACAGATACGCAGTATTTT.

Only a few counts were recorded for this clone. Being one base from a much bigger clone, this may be a read error. The genes are TRBV9 and TRBJ2-5, with TRBD1 identical over 8 bases. CDR1 and CDR2 from the germline V gene are SGDLS and YYNGEE. CDR3 length equals 14 residues. This chain's CDR3 is CASGVQGEEETQYF. CDR3 nucleotides: TGTGCCAGCGGCGTACAGGGGGAGGAAGAGACCCAGTACTTC.

This clone was counted a few times. The junction and the germline gene differ at one end; a read error may be behind it. The gene calls are TRBV6-1 and TRBJ2-3; 10 bases map to TRBD1. The CDR3 runs to 14 residues. Germline values: CDR1 MNHNS, CDR2 SASEGT. CDR3 sequence reads: CASDGQGDTDTRYF. The DNA of the CDR3 is TGTGCCAGCGACGGACAGGGGGACACAGATACGCGGTATTTT.

This clone was detected ten times or more. This chain uses TRBV15 with TRBJ1-6; no clear D gene. Trimming shortened V by 4 bases and J by 0 bases, and 10 bases separated the two germline ends. CDR1 and CDR2 from the germline V gene are LNHNV and YYDKDF (reference sequence). This CDR3 is 16 amino acids long. The CDR3 sequence: CATSNGISSYNSPLHF. Written as DNA, the CDR3 is TGTGCCACCAGCAACGGGATTAGCTCCTATAATTCACCCCTCCACTTT.

This clone was counted a few times. This chain connects TRBV7-2 to TRBJ1-2; 10 bases match TRBD1. The CDR3 contains 14 residues. The trim removed 5 bases at V and 7 bases at J, leaving 7 bases unmatched. The V gene's germline CDR1 is SGHTA and CDR2 FQGNSA. The CDR3 loop reads CASSAVTGGGGYTF. The CDR3 DNA follows: TGTGCCAGCAGCGCCGTGACAGGGGGCGGTGGCTACACCTTC.

As concerns this clone: Germline is not matched at one junction end, which may reflect a read error. The chain carries TRBV5-1 and TRBJ2-3; D not certain. Per germline, CDR1 SGHRS and CDR2 YFSETQ. The CDR3 totals 16 residues. CDR3 in DNA: TGCGCCAGCATCTTGGATTGGGCGTCGCGCACAGATACTCAGTATTTT. It specifies CASILDWASRTDTQYF.

The table lists this clone with a few counts. Other nucleotide sequences from this sample produce the same CDR3. V is TRBV19 and J is TRBJ1-3, with D unresolved. There are 12 residues in the CDR3. Trimming left V 3 bases short and J 7 bases short, with 7 bases between. From germline, CDR1 is LNHDA and CDR2 SQIVND (reference sequence). DNA of the CDR3: TGTGCCAGTAGTATTGGTGGTAACACCATATATTTT. Its translation: CASSIGGNTIYF. Based on the CDR3 plus reference TRBV19 and TRBJ1-3, the full variable domain is DGGITQSPKYLFRKEGQNVTLSCEQNLNHDAMYWYRQDPGQGLRLIYYSQIVNDFQKGDIAEGYSVSREKKESFPLTVTSAQKNPTAFYLCASSIGGNTIYFGEGSWLTVV.